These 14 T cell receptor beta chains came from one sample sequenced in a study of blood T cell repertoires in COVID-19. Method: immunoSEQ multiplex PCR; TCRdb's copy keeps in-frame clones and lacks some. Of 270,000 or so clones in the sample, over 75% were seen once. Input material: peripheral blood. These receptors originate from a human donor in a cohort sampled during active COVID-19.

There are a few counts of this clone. The CDR3 region has the DNA TGTGCCAGCTCACCACGCAGGGAGAACACCGGGGAGCTGTTTTTT. Its protein product is CASSPRRENTGELFF. V and J are TRBV18 and TRBJ2-2; D might be TRBD1 (5 bases). Trimming stripped 1 base from V and 1 base from J, with 7 bases between. This CDR3 has 15 amino acids. Germline-derived CDR1 and CDR2 are KGHSH and LQKENI.

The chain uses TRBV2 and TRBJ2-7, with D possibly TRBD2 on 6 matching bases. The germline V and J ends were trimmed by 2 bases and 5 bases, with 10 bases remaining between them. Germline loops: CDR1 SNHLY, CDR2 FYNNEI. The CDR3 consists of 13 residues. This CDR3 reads CASSERGIDEQYF. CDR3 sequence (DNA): TGTGCCAGCAGTGAACGGGGGATCGACGAGCAGTACTTC.

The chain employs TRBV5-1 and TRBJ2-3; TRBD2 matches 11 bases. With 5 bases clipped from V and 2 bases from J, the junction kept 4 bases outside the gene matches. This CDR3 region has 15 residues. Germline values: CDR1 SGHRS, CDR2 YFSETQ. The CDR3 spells CASSLLAGDTDTQYF. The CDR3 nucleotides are TGCGCCAGCAGTCTACTAGCGGGGGACACAGATACGCAGTATTTT.

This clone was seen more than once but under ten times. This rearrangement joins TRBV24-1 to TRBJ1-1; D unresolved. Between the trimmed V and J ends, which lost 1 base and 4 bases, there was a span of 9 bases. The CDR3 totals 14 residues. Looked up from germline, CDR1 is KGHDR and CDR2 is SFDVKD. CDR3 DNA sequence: TGTGCCACCAGTGATTTCACTCGAACCACTGAAGCTTTCTTT. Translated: CATSDFTRTTEAFF.

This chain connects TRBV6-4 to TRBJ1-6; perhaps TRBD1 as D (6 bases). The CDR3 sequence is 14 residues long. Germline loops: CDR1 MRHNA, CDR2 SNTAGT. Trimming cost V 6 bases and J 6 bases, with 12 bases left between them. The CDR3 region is CASRPTGANSPLHF. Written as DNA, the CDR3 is TGTGCCAGCAGACCGACAGGCGCTAATTCACCCCTCCACTTT.

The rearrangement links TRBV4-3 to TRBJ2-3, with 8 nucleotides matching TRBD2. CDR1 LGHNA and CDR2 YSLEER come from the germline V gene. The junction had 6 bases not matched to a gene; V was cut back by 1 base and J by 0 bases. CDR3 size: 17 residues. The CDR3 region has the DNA TGCGCCAGCAGCCAAGGCTCGGGCGGGGGGAGCACAGATACGCAGTATTTT. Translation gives CASSQGSGGGSTDTQYF.

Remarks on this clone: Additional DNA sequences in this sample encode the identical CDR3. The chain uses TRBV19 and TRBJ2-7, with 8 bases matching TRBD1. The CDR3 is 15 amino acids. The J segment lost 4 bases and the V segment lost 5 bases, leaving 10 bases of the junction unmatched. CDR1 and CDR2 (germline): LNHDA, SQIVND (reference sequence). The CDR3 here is CASSPGQGRSYEQYF. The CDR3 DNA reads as TGTGCCAGTAGTCCTGGACAGGGACGGAGTTACGAGCAGTACTTC.

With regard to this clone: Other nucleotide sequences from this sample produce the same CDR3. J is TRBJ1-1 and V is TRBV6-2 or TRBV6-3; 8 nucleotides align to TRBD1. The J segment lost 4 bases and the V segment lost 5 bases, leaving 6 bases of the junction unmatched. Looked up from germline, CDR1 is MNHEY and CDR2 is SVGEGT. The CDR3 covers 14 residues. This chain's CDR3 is CASSRTGMATEAFF. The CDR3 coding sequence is TGTGCCAGCAGTAGGACAGGGATGGCCACTGAAGCTTTCTTT.

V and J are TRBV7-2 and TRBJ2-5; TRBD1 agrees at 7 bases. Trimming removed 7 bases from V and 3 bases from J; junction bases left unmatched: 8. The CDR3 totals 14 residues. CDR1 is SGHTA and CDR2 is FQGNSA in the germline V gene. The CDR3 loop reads CASTQSGQKETQYF. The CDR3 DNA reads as TGTGCCAGCACCCAATCGGGACAGAAAGAGACCCAGTACTTC.

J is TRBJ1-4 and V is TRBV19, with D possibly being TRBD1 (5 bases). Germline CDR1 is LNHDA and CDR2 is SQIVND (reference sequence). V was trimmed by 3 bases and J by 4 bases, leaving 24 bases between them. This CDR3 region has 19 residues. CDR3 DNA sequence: TGTGCCAGTAGTATTCCCCCGTTGGGGCAGGGCCGCAATAATGAAAAACTGTTTTTT. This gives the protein CASSIPPLGQGRNNEKLFF.

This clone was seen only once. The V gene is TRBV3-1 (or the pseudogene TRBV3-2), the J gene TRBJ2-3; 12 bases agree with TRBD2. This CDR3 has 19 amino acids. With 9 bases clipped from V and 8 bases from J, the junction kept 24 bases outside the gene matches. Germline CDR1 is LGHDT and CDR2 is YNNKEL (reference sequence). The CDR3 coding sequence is TGTGCCAGAGGGGCAACCGGAGGGGCTAGCGGGAGGGCCCGGTTTACGCAGTATTTT. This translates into CARGATGGASGRARFTQYF.

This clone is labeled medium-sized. The CDR3 protein is CASSQDPTGAGEKLFF. In DNA form, the CDR3 reads TGCGCCAGCAGCCAAGATCCCACAGGGGCGGGTGAAAAACTGTTTTTT. The V and J genes are TRBV4-1 and TRBJ1-4, with 7 bases matching TRBD1. V trimming: 0 bases; J trimming: 7 bases; junction bases outside the gene matches: 8. Germline V gene data show CDR1 as MGHRA and CDR2 as YSYEKL. The CDR3 runs to 16 residues.

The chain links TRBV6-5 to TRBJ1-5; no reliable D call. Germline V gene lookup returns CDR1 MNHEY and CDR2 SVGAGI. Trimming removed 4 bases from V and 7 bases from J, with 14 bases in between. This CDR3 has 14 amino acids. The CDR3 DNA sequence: TGTGCCAGCAGTTCCAGAAGCGGGGAACAGCCCCAGCATTTT. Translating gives CASSSRSGEQPQHF.

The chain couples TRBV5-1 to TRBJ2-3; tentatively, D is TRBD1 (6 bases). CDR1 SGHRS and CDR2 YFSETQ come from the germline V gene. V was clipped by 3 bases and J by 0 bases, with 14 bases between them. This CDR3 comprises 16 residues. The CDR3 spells CASSSGQPTSTDTQYF. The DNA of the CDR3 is TGCGCCAGCAGCTCCGGACAGCCGACTAGCACAGATACGCAGTATTTT.